The rows below give T cell receptor beta chains drawn from one sample of a study of T-cell reconstitution after alpha-beta-depleted transplantation in children. TCRdb redid the calling of the PCR reads with MiXCR, one entry per CDR3 protein. The sample has approximately 250,000 distinct CDR3 sequences, about 25% seen once. The sample in question was PBMCs, obtained before TCRalphabeta/CD19-depleted stem cell transplant. The receptors derive from a girl under 10 years old with Fanconi anemia, due to receive a stem cell transplant. Both conserved end residues are part of each CDR3. A D gene is named only where the DNA matches it firmly. Clone size is given for some rows only: seen once, a few or many times, or a class if the clone is expanded.

CDR3: CASSYRTSGGDTQYF
DNA: TGTGCCAGCAGCTACCGGACTAGCGGAGGAGATACGCAGTATTTT
size: -
D: TRBD2
V: TRBV7-3
J: TRBJ2-3

CDR3: CASSFGTHFLSTDTQYF
DNA: TGTGCCAGCAGCTTTGGGACACACTTTCTTAGCACAGATACGCAGTATTTT
size: many
D: -
V: TRBV6-5
J: TRBJ2-3

CDR3: CASRSHRTPNQPQHF
DNA: TGTGCCAGCAGGTCCCACAGGACTCCCAATCAGCCCCAGCATTTT
size: once
D: -
V: TRBV6-2/TRBV6-3
J: TRBJ1-5

CDR3: CASSLGADSSYEQYF
DNA: TGTGCCAGCAGCTTAGGAGCGGATAGCTCCTACGAGCAGTACTTC
size: few
D: -
V: TRBV7-3
J: TRBJ2-7

CDR3: CATRWERDSYEQYF
DNA: TGTGCCACCAGGTGGGAGAGGGATTCCTACGAGCAGTACTTC
size: -
D: -
V: TRBV15
J: TRBJ2-7

CDR3: CSVRAYNEQFF
DNA: TGCAGCGTGAGGGCCTACAATGAGCAGTTCTTC
size: many
D: -
V: TRBV29-1
J: TRBJ2-1

CDR3: CSVMGQASTDTQYF
DNA: TGCAGCGTCATGGGACAGGCGAGCACAGATACGCAGTATTTT
size: many
D: TRBD1
V: TRBV29-1
J: TRBJ2-3

CDR3: CASSQRLYAGTQYF
DNA: TGTGCCAGCAGCCAACGACTCTATGCGGGGACCCAGTACTTC
size: few
D: -
V: TRBV9
J: TRBJ2-5

CDR3: CSASGYPQETQYF
DNA: TGCAGTGCTAGTGGGTACCCCCAAGAGACCCAGTACTTC
size: many
D: -
V: TRBV20-1
J: TRBJ2-5

CDR3: CASSLPDRVWQFF
DNA: TGTGCCAGCAGCTTACCCGACAGGGTATGGCAGTTCTTC
size: few
D: TRBD1
V: TRBV7-9
J: TRBJ2-1

CDR3: CAWAPGITNEQFF
DNA: TGTGCCTGGGCCCCCGGGATTACCAATGAGCAGTTCTTC
size: few
D: -
V: TRBV30
J: TRBJ2-1

CDR3: CASSLAIRDLNGQYF
DNA: TGTGCCAGCAGTTTAGCAATCCGGGATCTTAACGGGCAGTACTTC
size: few
D: -
V: TRBV7-8
J: TRBJ2-7

CDR3: CASTTSGGAFF
DNA: TGTGCCAGCACCACCTCGGGGGGAGCTTTCTTT
size: few
D: -
V: TRBV12-3/TRBV12-4
J: TRBJ1-1

CDR3: CSARGRSFPTPYNEQFF
DNA: TGCAGTGCTAGGGGCAGATCCTTCCCAACTCCCTACAATGAGCAGTTCTTC
size: -
D: -
V: TRBV20-1
J: TRBJ2-1

CDR3: CSGRNYNGELFF
DNA: TGCAGCGGACGTAACTACAACGGGGAGCTGTTTTTT
size: -
D: -
V: TRBV29-1
J: TRBJ2-2

CDR3: CASSQEGGWAEAFF
DNA: TGCGCCAGCAGCCAAGAGGGGGGTTGGGCTGAAGCTTTCTTT
size: -
D: -
V: TRBV4-1
J: TRBJ1-1

CDR3: CASSPIFLRQGDIYEQYF
DNA: TGTGCCAGCAGCCCCATCTTTCTGCGACAGGGGGATATATACGAGCAGTACTTC
size: many
D: TRBD1
V: TRBV6-1
J: TRBJ2-7

CDR3: CSASRLAGGDMQYF
DNA: TGCAGTGCTAGTCGATTAGCGGGAGGTGATATGCAGTATTTT
size: -
D: TRBD2
V: TRBV20-1
J: TRBJ2-3

CDR3: CASSLLPQGLVNEQFF
DNA: TGTGCCAGCAGCTTACTCCCCCAGGGGTTGGTCAATGAGCAGTTCTTC
size: -
D: -
V: TRBV7-2
J: TRBJ2-1

CDR3: CASSRTGKGYTF
DNA: TGTGCCAGCAGCCGGACAGGGAAGGGCTACACCTTC
size: many
D: TRBD1
V: TRBV12-3/TRBV12-4
J: TRBJ1-2

CDR3: CASSLGTGTGATDTQYF
DNA: TGCGCCAGCAGCTTAGGAACCGGGACAGGGGCAACGGATACGCAGTATTTT
size: few
D: TRBD1
V: TRBV5-1
J: TRBJ2-3

CDR3: CRGAAGHLTDTQYF
DNA: TGCAGGGGGGCGGCGGGACACCTCACAGATACGCAGTATTTT
size: many
D: -
V: TRBV20-1
J: TRBJ2-3

CDR3: CSVERPGNTIYF
DNA: TGCAGCGTTGAACGGCCTGGAAACACCATATATTTT
size: -
D: -
V: TRBV29-1
J: TRBJ1-3

CDR3: CSVGLLGGTQYF
DNA: TGCAGCGTCGGCCTCCTTGGGGGTACGCAGTATTTT
size: few
D: -
V: TRBV29-1
J: TRBJ2-3

CDR3: CASSEVGYNSPLHF
DNA: TGTGCCAGCAGTGAAGTTGGTTATAATTCACCCCTCCACTTT
size: -
D: -
V: TRBV25-1
J: TRBJ1-6

CDR3: CASSLAPISMNTEAFF
DNA: TGTGCCAGCAGCCTAGCCCCGATCAGCATGAACACTGAAGCTTTCTTT
size: few
D: -
V: TRBV7-3
J: TRBJ1-1

CDR3: CASSLALSGTGETQYF
DNA: TGCGCCAGCAGCTTGGCCCTCTCCGGGACGGGAGAGACCCAGTACTTC
size: many
D: -
V: TRBV5-1
J: TRBJ2-5

CDR3: CASRMIRGGVNQPQHF
DNA: TGTGCCAGCAGAATGATCAGGGGCGGTGTCAATCAGCCCCAGCATTTT
size: -
D: -
V: TRBV28
J: TRBJ1-5

CDR3: CASSEKTRYQETQYF
DNA: TGCGCCAGCAGCGAAAAGACACGGTACCAAGAGACCCAGTACTTC
size: few
D: -
V: TRBV5-1
J: TRBJ2-5

CDR3: CASREQLNTGELFF
DNA: TGTGCCAGCAGGGAACAGCTGAACACCGGGGAGCTGTTTTTT
size: -
D: -
V: TRBV7-9
J: TRBJ2-2

CDR3: CASSLARGGLSDQPQHF
DNA: TGTGCCAGCAGCTTAGCTCGGGGGGGGTTGTCGGATCAGCCCCAGCATTTT
size: few
D: -
V: TRBV11-1
J: TRBJ1-5

CDR3: CASSSGTGGSPLHF
DNA: TGTGCCAGCAGCTCCGGGACAGGGGGGTCACCCCTCCACTTT
size: many
D: TRBD1
V: TRBV7-9
J: TRBJ1-6

CDR3: CASSEYFGLGPPGSTSTDTQYF
DNA: TGTGCCAGCAGTGAATATTTCGGGTTGGGCCCTCCGGGGAGTACAAGCACAGATACGCAGTATTTT
size: -
D: -
V: TRBV25-1
J: TRBJ2-3

CDR3: CASSLMGARGNEQFF
DNA: TGTGCCAGCAGCTTAATGGGGGCGCGGGGCAATGAGCAGTTCTTC
size: -
D: -
V: TRBV7-3
J: TRBJ2-1

CDR3: CASSSRTEETQYF
DNA: TGTGCCAGCAGTTCGCGGACAGAAGAGACCCAGTACTTC
size: many
D: -
V: TRBV6-5
J: TRBJ2-5

CDR3: CASSLEVQGPHLSF
DNA: TGCGCCAGCAGCTTGGAGGTACAGGGTCCGCATTTGAGTTTC
size: -
D: -
V: TRBV5-1
J: TRBJ2-6

CDR3: CSVAGGGFSNQPQHF
DNA: TGCAGCGTGGCTGGGGGAGGGTTTAGCAATCAGCCCCAGCATTTT
size: many
D: -
V: TRBV29-1
J: TRBJ1-5

CDR3: CASTISSYNEQFF
DNA: TGTGCCAGCACCATAAGCTCCTACAATGAGCAGTTCTTC
size: many
D: -
V: TRBV12-3/TRBV12-4
J: TRBJ2-1

CDR3: CASSLEPGPYEQYF
DNA: TGTGCCAGCAGCTTAGAACCAGGGCCCTACGAGCAGTACTTC
size: few
D: -
V: TRBV7-9
J: TRBJ2-7

CDR3: CASSLASPYEQYF
DNA: TGTGCCAGCAGCTTAGCCAGTCCCTACGAGCAGTACTTC
size: many
D: -
V: TRBV7-8
J: TRBJ2-7

CDR3: CASSPRGVDQPQHF
DNA: TGTGCCAGCAGTCCTCGGGGGGTGGATCAGCCCCAGCATTTT
size: many
D: -
V: TRBV28
J: TRBJ1-5

CDR3: CASSFHPFGYTF
DNA: TGTGCCAGCAGTTTCCACCCCTTTGGCTACACCTTC
size: -
D: -
V: TRBV12-3/TRBV12-4
J: TRBJ1-2

CDR3: CSEKGQAILEANEKLFF
DNA: TGCAGTGAAAAGGGACAGGCCATCCTTGAAGCTAATGAAAAACTGTTTTTT
size: many
D: TRBD1
V: TRBV20-1
J: TRBJ1-4

CDR3: CASSIPSGSSYNEQFF
DNA: TGTGCCAGTAGTATCCCTAGCGGGAGCTCCTACAATGAGCAGTTCTTC
size: few
D: TRBD2
V: TRBV19
J: TRBJ2-1

CDR3: CSAEYPGANVLTF
DNA: TGCAGTGCCGAATATCCTGGGGCCAACGTCCTGACTTTC
size: many
D: -
V: TRBV20-1
J: TRBJ2-6

CDR3: CASSPRTVYNEQFF
DNA: TGTGCCAGCTCACCGAGGACAGTATACAATGAGCAGTTCTTC
size: many
D: -
V: TRBV18
J: TRBJ2-1